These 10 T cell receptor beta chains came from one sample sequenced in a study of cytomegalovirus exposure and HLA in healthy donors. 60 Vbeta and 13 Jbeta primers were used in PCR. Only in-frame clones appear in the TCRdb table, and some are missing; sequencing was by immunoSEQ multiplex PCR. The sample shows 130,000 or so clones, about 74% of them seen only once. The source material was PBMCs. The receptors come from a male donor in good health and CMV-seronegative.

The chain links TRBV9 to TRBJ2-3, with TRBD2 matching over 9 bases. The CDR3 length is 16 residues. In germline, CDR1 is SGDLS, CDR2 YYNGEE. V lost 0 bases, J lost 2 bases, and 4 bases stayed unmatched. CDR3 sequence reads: CASSVGLAESTDTQYF. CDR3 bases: TGTGCCAGCAGCGTAGGACTAGCGGAATCCACAGATACGCAGTATTTT.

CDR3 in DNA: TGTGCCAGCAGTTTAATTGGGACAGGAGAGGGTGCTTTCTTT. Protein sequence: CASSLIGTGEGAFF. The V call is TRBV28, the J call TRBJ1-1; TRBD1 aligns across 8 bases. The ends lost 2 bases at V and 11 bases at J; junction bases unmatched: 10. This CDR3 contains 14 residues. Germline CDR1 is MDHEN and CDR2 is SYDVKM.

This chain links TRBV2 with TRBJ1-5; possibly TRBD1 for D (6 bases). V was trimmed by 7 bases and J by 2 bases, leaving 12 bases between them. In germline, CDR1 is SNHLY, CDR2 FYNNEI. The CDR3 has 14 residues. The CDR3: CASTLQGGNQPQHF. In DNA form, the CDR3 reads TGTGCCAGCACACTACAGGGTGGCAATCAGCCCCAGCATTTT.

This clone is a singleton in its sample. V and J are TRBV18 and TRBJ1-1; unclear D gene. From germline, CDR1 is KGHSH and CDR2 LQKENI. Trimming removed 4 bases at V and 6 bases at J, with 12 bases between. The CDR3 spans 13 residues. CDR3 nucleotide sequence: TGTGCCAGCTCACAGAGGGAAAATCCTGAAGCTTTCTTT. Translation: CASSQRENPEAFF.

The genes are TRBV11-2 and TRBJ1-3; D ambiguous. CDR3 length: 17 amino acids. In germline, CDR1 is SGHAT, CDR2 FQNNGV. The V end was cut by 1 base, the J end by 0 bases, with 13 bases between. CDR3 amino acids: CASSLARMKHSGNTIYF. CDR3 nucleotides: TGTGCCAGCAGCTTAGCAAGAATGAAACACTCTGGAAACACCATATATTTT.

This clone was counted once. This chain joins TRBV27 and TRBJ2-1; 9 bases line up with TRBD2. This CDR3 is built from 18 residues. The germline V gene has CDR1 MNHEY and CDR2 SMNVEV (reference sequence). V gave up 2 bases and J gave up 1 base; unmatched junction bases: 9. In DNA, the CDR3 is TGTGCCAGCAGTTTAAATTGGCAGGCGGGGGGGTCCTACAATGAGCAGTTCTTC. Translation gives CASSLNWQAGGSYNEQFF.

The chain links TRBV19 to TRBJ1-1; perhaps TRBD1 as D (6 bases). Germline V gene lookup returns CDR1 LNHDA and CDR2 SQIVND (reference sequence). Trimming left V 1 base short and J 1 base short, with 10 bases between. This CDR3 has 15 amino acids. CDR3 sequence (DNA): TGTGCCAGTAGTATAGGGTCAGGGGCGAACACTGAAGCTTTCTTT. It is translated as CASSIGSGANTEAFF. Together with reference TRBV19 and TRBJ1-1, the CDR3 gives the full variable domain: DGGITQSPKYLFRKEGQNVTLSCEQNLNHDAMYWYRQDPGQGLRLIYYSQIVNDFQKGDIAEGYSVSREKKESFPLTVTSAQKNPTAFYLCASSIGSGANTEAFFGQGTRLTVV.

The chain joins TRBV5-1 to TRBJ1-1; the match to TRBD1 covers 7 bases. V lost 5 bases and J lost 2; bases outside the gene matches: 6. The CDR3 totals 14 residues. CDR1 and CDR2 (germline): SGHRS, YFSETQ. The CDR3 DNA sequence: TGCGCCAGCAGTCGGGACAGTTTAAACACTGAAGCTTTCTTT. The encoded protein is CASSRDSLNTEAFF.

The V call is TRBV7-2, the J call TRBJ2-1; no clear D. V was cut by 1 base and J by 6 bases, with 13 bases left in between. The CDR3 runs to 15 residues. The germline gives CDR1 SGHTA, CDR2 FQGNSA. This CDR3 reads CASSLESLAGNEQFF. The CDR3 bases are TGTGCCAGCAGCTTAGAGTCTTTGGCAGGCAATGAGCAGTTCTTC.

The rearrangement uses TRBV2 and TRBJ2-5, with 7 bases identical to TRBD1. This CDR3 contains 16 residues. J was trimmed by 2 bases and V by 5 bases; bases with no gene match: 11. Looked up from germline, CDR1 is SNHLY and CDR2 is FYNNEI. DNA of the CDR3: TGTGCCAGCAGTCCCACCCCCGGGACAGAACAAGAGACCCAGTACTTC. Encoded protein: CASSPTPGTEQETQYF.